One and the same sample provided the 10 T cell receptor beta chains below, sequenced in a study of OX40 agonist ivuxolimab in advanced cancers. Library preparation was by the immunoSEQ multiplex PCR assay. TCRdb obtained this table from immuneACCESS and retained in-frame rearrangements with V and J assigned. These tables miss some clones; where compared with another copy, unresolved V genes account for less than half of the shortfall, and the remainder is unexplained. The sample includes some 82,000 clones, with roughly 90% observed a single time. About 2.3% of the sample lies in the top ten. The sequencing used CD4+ or CD8+ T cells sorted from blood, collected in a trial of the OX40 agonist ivuxolimab. The receptors stem from an adult with an advanced solid tumor such as melanoma, head and neck, liver or kidney cancer.

The chain combines TRBV28 with TRBJ1-3; D remains ambiguous. The V and J ends lost 3 bases and 0 bases respectively, with 6 bases between them. CDR1 and CDR2 from the germline V gene are MDHEN and SYDVKM. The CDR3 is 14 amino acids. In DNA form, the CDR3 reads TGTGCCAGCAGTTTCCAAAGCTCTGGAAACACCATATATTTT. Residues: CASSFQSSGNTIYF.

V and J are TRBV4-3 and TRBJ1-2; tentative D call: TRBD1 (6 bases). The CDR3 runs to 15 residues. Per germline, CDR1 LGHNA and CDR2 YSLEER. V was pared by 6 bases and J by 0 bases, with 14 bases between. The CDR3 region has the DNA TGCGCCAGCAGAAGGGGGGCCTCGTCTAACTATGGCTACACCTTC. Translated, it gives CASRRGASSNYGYTF.

In its sample, this clone was seen once. J is TRBJ2-7 and V is TRBV11-3; the D gene is possibly TRBD2 (5 bases). CDR3 size: 15 residues. The V gene's germline CDR1 is SGHNT and CDR2 YENEEA. V lost 0 bases and J 2 bases, leaving 11 bases between the germline ends. The CDR3 DNA is TGTGCCAGCAGCTTAGATGGCGGACTTGCCTACGAGCAGTACTTC. It yields the protein CASSLDGGLAYEQYF.

The table lists this clone with a few counts. The chain has TRBV7-6 and TRBJ2-5, with unresolved D. This CDR3 region has 10 residues. Per germline, CDR1 SGHVS and CDR2 FNYEAQ. V shed 3 bases and J shed 7 bases, with 3 bases lying between them. The CDR3 loop is CASSFWTQYF. The CDR3 DNA reads TGTGCCAGCAGCTTCTGGACCCAGTACTTC. Full variable domain (missing parts from reference TRBV7-6 and TRBJ2-5): GAGVSQSPRYKVTKRGQDVALRCDPISGHVSLYWYRQALGQGPEFLTYFNYEAQQDKSGLPNDRFSAERPEGSISTLTIQRTEQRDSAMYRCASSFWTQYFGPGTRLLVL.

This clone has more than one count but fewer than ten. The chain combines TRBV10-2 with TRBJ2-2; D uncertain. Germline V gene lookup returns CDR1 WSHSY and CDR2 SAAADI. This CDR3 spans 13 amino acids. Trimming stripped 7 bases from V and 8 bases from J, with 14 bases between. This CDR3 is CASTPGSPGELFF. The CDR3 nucleotides are TGCGCCAGCACCCCTGGGTCTCCAGGGGAGCTGTTTTTT.

The chain couples TRBV27 to TRBJ2-2; 9 bases map to TRBD1. Germline CDR1 is MNHEY and CDR2 is SMNVEV (reference sequence). V shed 4 bases, J shed 3 bases, and the junction held 9 bases outside the gene matches. This CDR3 has 17 residues. The CDR3 reads CASSSWPGQGHTGELFF. DNA of the CDR3: TGTGCCAGCAGTTCTTGGCCGGGACAGGGACACACCGGGGAGCTGTTTTTT.

This CDR3 reads CASSLGTISTDTQYF. In DNA form, the CDR3 reads TGCGCCAGCAGCTTGGGCACCATCAGCACAGATACGCAGTATTTT. The rearrangement joins TRBV5-1 to TRBJ2-3; D remains ambiguous. Trimming cost V 0 bases and J 0 bases, with 8 bases left between them. CDR1 is SGHRS and CDR2 is YFSETQ in the germline V gene. The CDR3 sequence is 15 residues long.

This chain joins TRBV19 and TRBJ1-4; the D gene is possibly TRBD1 (5 bases). Between the trimmed V and J ends, which lost 5 bases and 8 bases, there was a span of 12 bases. There are 13 residues in the CDR3. The germline V gene encodes CDR1 LNHDA and CDR2 SQIVND (reference sequence). CDR3 coding DNA: TGTGCCAGTAGTCGGACCAGGACAGAAAAACTGTTTTTT. Encoded protein: CASSRTRTEKLFF.

This clone was counted between two and nine times. The chain is built from TRBV7-9 and TRBJ2-5; D not resolved. The CDR3 loop spans 12 amino acids. The germline V gene has CDR1 SEHNR and CDR2 FQNEAQ (reference sequence). Trimming stripped 1 base from V and 5 bases from J, with 5 bases between. In nucleotides, the CDR3 is TGTGCCAGCAGCTTAGAGGAGGAGACCCAGTACTTC. Protein product: CASSLEEETQYF.

This sequence joins TRBV9 and TRBJ2-1; 8 bases align to TRBD2. V shed 0 bases and J 2 bases; nucleotides not matched to a gene: 7. Germline V gives CDR1 SGDLS, CDR2 YYNGEE. The length of the CDR3 is 17 residues. The CDR3 bases are TGTGCCAGCAGCGTAGACGCCAGCGGGAGCACCTACAATGAGCAGTTCTTC. As protein: CASSVDASGSTYNEQFF.